These T cell receptor beta chains were read from a single sample in a study of blood T cell repertoires in COVID-19. Assay used: immunoSEQ multiplex PCR; TCRdb lists only in-frame clones, some missing. Among some 74,000 clones listed, about 80% were seen once. What was sequenced was peripheral blood. The receptors were sampled from a man older than 75 with acute or convalescent COVID-19. The CDR3 runs from the conserved cysteine through the conserved F or W. D genes are given only for firm matches. Not all rows give a size; the values are once, few, many and, for expanded clones, a class.

TRBD2,.,TRBJ2-5,TRBV27,TGTGCCAGCAGTACTAGCGGGAGTCAGACCCAGTACTTC,CASSTSGSQTQYF
.,once,TRBJ2-7,TRBV2,TGTGCCAGCAGTGAAGGGTGGACAGAGCAGTACTTC,CASSEGWTEQYF
TRBD1,.,TRBJ2-5,TRBV10-3,TGTGCCATCAGTGAGCCGGGACAGGGAAAAGAGACCCAGTACTTC,CAISEPGQGKETQYF
TRBD1,.,TRBJ2-1,TRBV6-2/TRBV6-3,TGTGCCAGCAGTACCAGACAGGGGCACAGCTACAATGAGCAGTTCTTC,CASSTRQGHSYNEQFF
.,few,TRBJ1-5,TRBV18,TGTGCCAGCTCACCAGGGGGCGGTCAGCCCCAGCATTTT,CASSPGGGQPQHF
TRBD1,.,TRBJ1-2,TRBV28,TGTGCCAGCGGGAGACCAGGGGGCGTTCTCCAGGAAACCTTC,CASGRPGGVLQETF
.,.,TRBJ1-2,TRBV24-1,TGTGCCACCAGTGATTTGAGCGGAAGCTACACCTTC,CATSDLSGSYTF
TRBD1,.,TRBJ2-7,TRBV11-3,TGTGCCAGCAGCTTAGAAGGGGGGACAGGGTACCACGAGCAGTACTTC,CASSLEGGTGYHEQYF
.,.,TRBJ1-1,TRBV6-5,TGTGCCAGCAAGGTTTCAGGGCTCATGAACACTGAAGCTTTCTTT,CASKVSGLMNTEAFF
TRBD1,.,TRBJ2-5,TRBV27,TGTGCCAGCACCCCAAGTGGGACAGGGAAAGAGACCCAGTACTTC,CASTPSGTGKETQYF
.,.,TRBJ2-2,TRBV4-1,TGCGCCAGCAGCTCCCTCGACACCGGGGAGCTGTTTTTT,CASSSLDTGELFF
TRBD2,.,TRBJ2-2,TRBV24-1,TGTGCCACCAGTGGCGGGGGAGTGAGCACCGGGGAGCTGTTTTTT,CATSGGGVSTGELFF
TRBD1,few,TRBJ1-5,TRBV10-2,TGCGCCAGCACTGGGCAGGGGGCGAGTCAGCCCCAGCATTTT,CASTGQGASQPQHF
.,.,TRBJ1-1,TRBV5-1,TGCGCCAGCAGCTTGTATACAGACACTGAAGCTTTCTTT,CASSLYTDTEAFF
TRBD1,once,TRBJ2-7,TRBV28,TGTGCCAGCAGCAGAGCCGGGACAGCAACCTACGAGCAGTACTTC,CASSRAGTATYEQYF
TRBD2,.,TRBJ2-1,TRBV6-1,TGTGCCAGCAGTTTGGCCAGCGGGAGCAATGAGCAGTTCTTC,CASSLASGSNEQFF
.,.,TRBJ1-2,TRBV19,TGTGCCAGTAGTTTCGTAACTAACTATGGCTACACCTTC,CASSFVTNYGYTF
TRBD1,.,TRBJ2-5,TRBV7-9,TGTGCCAGCAGCTTGGGACAGGGAGGGAGGGAGACCCAGTACTTC,CASSLGQGGRETQYF
TRBD2,.,TRBJ2-7,TRBV18,TGTGCCAGCTCACCGCTTGGACTAGACAGTTCCTACGAGCAGTACTTC,CASSPLGLDSSYEQYF
TRBD1,.,TRBJ1-6,TRBV19,TGTGCCAGTAGTATGACAGGGGCCCTCCACTTT,CASSMTGALHF
TRBD1,.,TRBJ2-1,TRBV18,TGTGCCAGCTCACCCTATGGACAGGGAATTGGGAATGAGCAGTTCTTC,CASSPYGQGIGNEQFF
.,.,TRBJ1-3,TRBV18,TGTGCCAGCTCACCCTTTCAGACAGCCCGCTCTGGAAACACCATATATTTT,CASSPFQTARSGNTIYF
.,.,TRBJ2-5,TRBV6-5,TGTGCCAGCAGTACCCCCAGGGGCTGGGAGACCCAGTACTTC,CASSTPRGWETQYF
.,.,TRBJ2-6,TRBV5-8,TGTGCCAGCAGCTCAGGGGACGGGGCCAACGTCCTGACTTTC,CASSSGDGANVLTF
TRBD2,.,TRBJ2-1,TRBV2,TGTGCCAGCAGTGAATCCCCGGGACTAGCGGGAGGTAGTGACAATGAGCAGTTCTTC,CASSESPGLAGGSDNEQFF
.,.,TRBJ2-7,TRBV18,TGTGCCAGCTCCCAGACTCGCTACGAGCAGTACTTC,CASSQTRYEQYF
.,.,TRBJ2-7,TRBV2,TGTGCCAGCAGGGAAACAGGGGGGGGCTACGAGCAGTACTTC,CASRETGGGYEQYF
.,few,TRBJ2-7,TRBV2,TGTGCCAGCAGCGAAGATACCGGGCAGTACTTC,CASSEDTGQYF
TRBD1,few,TRBJ1-1,TRBV28,TGTGCCAGCAGTAACGAGGGGGCAGGGAACACTGAAGCTTTCTTT,CASSNEGAGNTEAFF
.,.,TRBJ1-3,TRBV24-1,TGTGCCACCAGTGATCCACAGGGTCCTGGAAACACCATATATTTT,CATSDPQGPGNTIYF
.,.,TRBJ2-3,TRBV7-2,TGTGCCAGCAGCTTAGGTGGGGCGGGCACAGATACGCAGTATTTT,CASSLGGAGTDTQYF
.,once,TRBJ2-7,TRBV28,TGTGCCAGCAGCAGGGACTACGAGCAGTACTTC,CASSRDYEQYF
TRBD1,.,TRBJ2-3,TRBV5-1,TGCGCCAGCAGCTCAGGGGGACCAAAGGGGACAGATACGCAGTATTTT,CASSSGGPKGTDTQYF
TRBD1,.,TRBJ2-7,TRBV3-1/TRBV3-2,TGTGCCAGCAGCCTCGAGGGACAGGGTTTCTACGAGCAGTACTTC,CASSLEGQGFYEQYF
TRBD2,.,TRBJ2-3,TRBV20-1,TGCAGTGCTAGTGATATGCGGGAGTTTGGAGATACGCAGTATTTT,CSASDMREFGDTQYF
TRBD1,.,TRBJ2-7,TRBV13,TGTGCCAGCAGCCGGGGACAGGGTCACGACGAGCAGTACTTC,CASSRGQGHDEQYF
.,.,TRBJ1-1,TRBV30,TGTGCCTGGACATGGGTAACAGACACTGAAGCTTTCTTT,CAWTWVTDTEAFF
.,.,TRBJ2-1,TRBV14,TGTGCCAGCAGCCAAGGGGCATACAATGAGCAGTTCTTC,CASSQGAYNEQFF
TRBD1,.,TRBJ1-2,TRBV5-1,TGCGCCAGCACTCCATCAACGGACAGGGCGGGTGGCTACACCTTC,CASTPSTDRAGGYTF
.,.,TRBJ2-3,TRBV29-1,TGCAGCGTTGAAGACCGTGACAGGTCGAGGCAGTATTTT,CSVEDRDRSRQYF
TRBD1,.,TRBJ2-2,TRBV7-2,TGTGCCAGCAGCTATGGACAGGGAAACGGGGAGCTGTTTTTT,CASSYGQGNGELFF
.,.,TRBJ1-2,TRBV11-2,TGTGCCAGCAGCTTAATGGATGGGGCTGACTATGGCTACACCTTC,CASSLMDGADYGYTF
TRBD1,.,TRBJ1-2,TRBV5-1,TGCGCCAGCAGCTCGGTTGAAACAGGGGGAGGGTATGGCTACACCTTC,CASSSVETGGGYGYTF
.,.,TRBJ1-1,TRBV15,TGTGCCACCAGCAGAGCCGCTTCATCGGGGGTTGGAACTGAAGCTTTCTTT,CATSRAASSGVGTEAFF
.,.,TRBJ2-5,TRBV5-5,TGTGCCAGCAGCCCCGGGGTCCAAGAGACCCAGTACTTC,CASSPGVQETQYF
TRBD1,.,TRBJ1-4,TRBV4-1,TGCGCCAGCAGCCTTGACAGGGGATCGGAAAAACTGTTTTTT,CASSLDRGSEKLFF
.,few,TRBJ1-5,TRBV2,TGTGCCAGCAGCGCGGGGGGGTTTACTAATCAGCCCCAGCATTTT,CASSAGGFTNQPQHF
TRBD2,.,TRBJ2-7,TRBV19,TGTGCCAGTAGTATTAGAGTAGCGGGATTGTACGAGCAGTACTTC,CASSIRVAGLYEQYF
TRBD1,once,TRBJ2-7,TRBV5-1,TGCGCCAGCAGCTCACTAGGACAGGGCATCTCCTACGAGCAGTACTTC,CASSSLGQGISYEQYF
.,.,TRBJ1-2,TRBV20-1,TGCAGTGCTGAAGGCGGGTATGGCTACACCTTC,CSAEGGYGYTF
.,once,TRBJ1-5,TRBV30,TGTGCCTGGAGCTCCCGGGGGATTAGCAATCAGCCCCAGCATTTT,CAWSSRGISNQPQHF
TRBD1,.,TRBJ1-5,TRBV19,TGTGCCAGTAGTCTCCGGACAGGGTCTGGGATAGAGCCCCAGCATTTT,CASSLRTGSGIEPQHF
TRBD1,.,TRBJ1-2,TRBV25-1,TGTGCCAGCAGGGGACAGTTCTATGGCTACACCTTC,CASRGQFYGYTF
.,.,TRBJ1-5,TRBV7-2,TGTGCCAGCAGCCCCGAGAAGAATCAGCCCCAGCATTTT,CASSPEKNQPQHF
.,.,TRBJ2-2,TRBV11-2,TGTGCCAGCAGCCGACTTGGCGGGGAGCTGTTTTTT,CASSRLGGELFF
.,few,TRBJ2-1,TRBV4-1,TGCGCCAGCAGCCAACCCCCCGCCTACAATGAGCAGTTCTTC,CASSQPPAYNEQFF